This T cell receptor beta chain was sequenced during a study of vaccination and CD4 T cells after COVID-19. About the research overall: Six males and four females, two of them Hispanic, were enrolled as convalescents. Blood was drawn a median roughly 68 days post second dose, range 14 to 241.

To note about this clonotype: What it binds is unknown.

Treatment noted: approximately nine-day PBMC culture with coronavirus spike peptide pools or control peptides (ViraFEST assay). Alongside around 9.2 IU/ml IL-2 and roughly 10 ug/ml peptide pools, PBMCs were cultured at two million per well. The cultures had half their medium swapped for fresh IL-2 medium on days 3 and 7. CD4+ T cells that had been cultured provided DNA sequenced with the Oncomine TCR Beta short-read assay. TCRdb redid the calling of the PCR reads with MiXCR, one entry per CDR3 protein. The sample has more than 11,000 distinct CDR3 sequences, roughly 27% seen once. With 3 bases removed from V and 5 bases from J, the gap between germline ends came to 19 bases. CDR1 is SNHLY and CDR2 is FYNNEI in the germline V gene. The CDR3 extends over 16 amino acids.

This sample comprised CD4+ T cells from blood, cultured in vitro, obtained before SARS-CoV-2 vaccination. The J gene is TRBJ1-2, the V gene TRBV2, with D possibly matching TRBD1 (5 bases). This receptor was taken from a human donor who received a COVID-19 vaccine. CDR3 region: CASSDVPGTGHYGYTF. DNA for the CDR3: TGTGCCAGCAGTGATGTCCCCGGGACGGGCCATTATGGCTACACCTTC.